The present T cell receptor beta chain was sequenced within a study of CD8 T cells in Susac syndrome. Study at large: Patients with Susac syndrome were therapy-naive, on corticosteroids, or on intravenous immunoglobulin alone at blood draw.

Random-hexamer reverse transcription was applied to about 0.45 to 1 ug RNA. An immunoSEQ multiplex PCR generated amplified TCR beta CDR3 products spanning 54 Vbeta and 13 Jbeta. TCRdb re-analysed the immunoSEQ multiplex PCR reads in MiXCR, keeping a single row per CDR3 protein. This sample has roughly 130,000 distinct CDR3 sequences, with roughly 94% found just once. V gave up 1 base and J gave up 7 bases; unmatched junction bases: 3. The CDR3 is made up of 14 amino acids. Looked up from germline, CDR1 is LGHDT and CDR2 is YNNKEL (reference sequence). The genes are TRBV3-1 and TRBJ1-5; 8 positions match TRBD1. Sequenced material: CD8+ T cells from PBMCs. The sequence came from a human donor with Susac syndrome. CDR3 residues: CASSQGTGRQPQHF. The CDR3 coding sequence is TGTGCCAGCAGCCAAGGGACAGGGAGACAGCCCCAGCATTTT.